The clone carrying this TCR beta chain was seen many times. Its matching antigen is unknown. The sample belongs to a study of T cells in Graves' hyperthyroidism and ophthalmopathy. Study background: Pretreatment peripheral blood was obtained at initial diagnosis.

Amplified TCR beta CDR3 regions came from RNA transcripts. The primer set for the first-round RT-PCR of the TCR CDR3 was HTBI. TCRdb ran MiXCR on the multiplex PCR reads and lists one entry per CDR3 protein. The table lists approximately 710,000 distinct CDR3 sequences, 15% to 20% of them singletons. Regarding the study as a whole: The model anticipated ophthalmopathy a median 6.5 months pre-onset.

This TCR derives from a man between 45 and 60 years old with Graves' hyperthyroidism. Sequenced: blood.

The CDR3 loop is CASSQNEAGEQFF. CDR3 nucleotide sequence: TGTGCCAGCAGCCAAAACGAGGCGGGTGAGCAGTTCTTC. The gene calls are TRBV3-1 and TRBJ2-1; D might be TRBD2 (5 bases). This CDR3 comprises 13 residues. Germline V gene data show CDR1 as LGHDT and CDR2 as YNNKEL (reference sequence). Trimming pared 2 bases from V and 9 bases from J, leaving 11 bases between.